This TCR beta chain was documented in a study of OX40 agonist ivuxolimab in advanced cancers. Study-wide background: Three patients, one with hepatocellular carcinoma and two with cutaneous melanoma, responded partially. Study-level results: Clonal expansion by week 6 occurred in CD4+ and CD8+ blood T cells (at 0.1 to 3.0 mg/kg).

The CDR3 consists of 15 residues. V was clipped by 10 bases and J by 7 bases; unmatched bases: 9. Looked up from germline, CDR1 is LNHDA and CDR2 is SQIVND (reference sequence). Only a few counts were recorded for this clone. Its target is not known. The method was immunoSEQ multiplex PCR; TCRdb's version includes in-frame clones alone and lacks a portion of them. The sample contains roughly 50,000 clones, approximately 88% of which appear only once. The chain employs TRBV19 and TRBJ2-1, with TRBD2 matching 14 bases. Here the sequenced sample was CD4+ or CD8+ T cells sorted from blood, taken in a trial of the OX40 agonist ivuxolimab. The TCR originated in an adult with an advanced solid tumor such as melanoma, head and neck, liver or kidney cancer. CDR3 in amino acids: CATRTSGRLPNEQFF. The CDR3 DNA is TGTGCCACGAGGACTAGCGGGAGGCTTCCGAATGAGCAGTTCTTC.